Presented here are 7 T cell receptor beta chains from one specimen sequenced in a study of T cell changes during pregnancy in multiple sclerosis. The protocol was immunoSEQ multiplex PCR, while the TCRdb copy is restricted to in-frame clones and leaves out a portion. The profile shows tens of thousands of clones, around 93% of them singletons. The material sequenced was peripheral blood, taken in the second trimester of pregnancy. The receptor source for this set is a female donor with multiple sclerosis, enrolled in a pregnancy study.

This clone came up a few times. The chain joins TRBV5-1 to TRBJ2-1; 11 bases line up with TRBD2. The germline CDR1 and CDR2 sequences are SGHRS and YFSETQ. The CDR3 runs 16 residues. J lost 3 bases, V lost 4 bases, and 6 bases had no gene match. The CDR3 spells CASSRSGGAIYNEQFF. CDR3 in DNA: TGCGCCAGCAGCCGTAGCGGGGGGGCCATCTACAATGAGCAGTTCTTC.

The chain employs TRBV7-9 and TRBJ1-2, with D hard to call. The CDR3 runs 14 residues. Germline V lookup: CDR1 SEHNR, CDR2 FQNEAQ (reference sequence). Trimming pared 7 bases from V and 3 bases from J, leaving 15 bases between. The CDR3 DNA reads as TGTGCCAGCACCTCTGGCCAGGTATACTATGGCTACACCTTC. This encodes CASTSGQVYYGYTF.

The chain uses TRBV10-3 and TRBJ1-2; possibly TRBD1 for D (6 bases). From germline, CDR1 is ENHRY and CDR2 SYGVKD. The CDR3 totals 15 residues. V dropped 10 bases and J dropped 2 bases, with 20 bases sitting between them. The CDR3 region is CATPGGLVTNYGYTF. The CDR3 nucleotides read TGTGCCACCCCGGGGGGGCTCGTAACCAACTATGGCTACACCTTC.

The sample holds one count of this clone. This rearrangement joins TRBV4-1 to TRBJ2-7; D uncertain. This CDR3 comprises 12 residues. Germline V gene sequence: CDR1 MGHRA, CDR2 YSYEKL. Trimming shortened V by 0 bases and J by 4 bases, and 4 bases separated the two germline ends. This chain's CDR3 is CASSQDGYEQYF. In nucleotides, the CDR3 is TGCGCCAGCAGCCAAGACGGTTACGAGCAGTACTTC.

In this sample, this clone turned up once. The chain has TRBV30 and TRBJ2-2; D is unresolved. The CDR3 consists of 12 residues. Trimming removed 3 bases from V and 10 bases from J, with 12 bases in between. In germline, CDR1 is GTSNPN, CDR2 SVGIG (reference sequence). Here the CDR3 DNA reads TGTGCCTGGAGCGAGTGGAGTCTGGAGCTGTTTTTT. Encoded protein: CAWSEWSLELFF.

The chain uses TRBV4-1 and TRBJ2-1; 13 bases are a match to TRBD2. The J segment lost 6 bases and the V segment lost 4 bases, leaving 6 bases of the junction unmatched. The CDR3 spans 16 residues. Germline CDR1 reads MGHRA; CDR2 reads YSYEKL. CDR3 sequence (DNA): TGCGCCAGCAGCCCGGGACTAGCGGGGCCTGGCAATGAGCAGTTCTTC. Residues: CASSPGLAGPGNEQFF.

CDR3 bases: TGTGCCAGCAGCCTAGGACTAGCGGGGGGCCGGACGTACTTC. Encoded protein: CASSLGLAGGRTYF. The J gene is TRBJ2-4, the V gene TRBV2; 14 bases line up with TRBD2. There are 14 residues in the CDR3. The V gene's germline CDR1 is SNHLY and CDR2 FYNNEI. V lost 6 bases to trimming and J lost 15 bases; unmatched junction nucleotides: 10.